This TCR beta chain appears in the sequencing data of a study of identifying expanded T cells in peripheral blood. Turning to this clone: Its antigen is still unknown.

Study-level points and caveats: Clone count variance between roughly two-week samples rose with total template count.

The CDR3 totals 14 residues. The V and J ends lost 10 bases and 7 bases, in that order; junction bases with no gene match: 11. Germline V gene lookup returns CDR1 LNHDA and CDR2 SQIVND (reference sequence). Some clones are missing from TCRdb's copy, which holds only in-frame ones; the method was immunoSEQ multiplex PCR. The sample consists of about 90,000 clones, 70% to 90% of them appearing once. This chain links TRBV19 with TRBJ2-1; TRBD1 aligns across 9 bases. The sequence derives from a person aged 18-70 years in good health. Sequencing input: blood. In nucleotides, the CDR3 is TGTGCCACCGTCCCGGGACAGGGTTGGAATGAGCAGTTCTTC. Protein product: CATVPGQGWNEQFF.